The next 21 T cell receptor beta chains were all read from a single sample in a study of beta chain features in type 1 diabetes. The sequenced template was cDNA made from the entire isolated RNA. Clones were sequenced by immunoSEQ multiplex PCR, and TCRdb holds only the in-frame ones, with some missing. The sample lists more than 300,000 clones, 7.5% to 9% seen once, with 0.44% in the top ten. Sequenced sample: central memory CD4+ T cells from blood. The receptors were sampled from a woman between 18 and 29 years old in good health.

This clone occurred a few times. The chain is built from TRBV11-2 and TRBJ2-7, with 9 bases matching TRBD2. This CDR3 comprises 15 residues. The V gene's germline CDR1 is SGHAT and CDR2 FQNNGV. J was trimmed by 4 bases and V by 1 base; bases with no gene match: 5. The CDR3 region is CASSLVAGGSYEQYF. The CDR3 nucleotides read TGTGCCAGCAGCTTAGTGGCGGGAGGGTCATACGAGCAGTACTTC.

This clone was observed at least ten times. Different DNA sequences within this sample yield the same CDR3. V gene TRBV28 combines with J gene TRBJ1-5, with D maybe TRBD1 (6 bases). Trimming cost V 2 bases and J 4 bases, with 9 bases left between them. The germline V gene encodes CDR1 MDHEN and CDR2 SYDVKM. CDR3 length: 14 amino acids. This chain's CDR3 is CASSLHTGNQPQHF. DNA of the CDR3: TGTGCCAGCAGTTTACATACAGGGAATCAGCCCCAGCATTTT.

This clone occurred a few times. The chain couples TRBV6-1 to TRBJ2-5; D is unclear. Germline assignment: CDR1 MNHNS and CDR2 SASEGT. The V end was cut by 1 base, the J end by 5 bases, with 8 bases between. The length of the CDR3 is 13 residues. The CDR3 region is CASSEVFRETQYF. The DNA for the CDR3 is TGTGCCAGCAGTGAAGTCTTTAGGGAGACCCAGTACTTC.

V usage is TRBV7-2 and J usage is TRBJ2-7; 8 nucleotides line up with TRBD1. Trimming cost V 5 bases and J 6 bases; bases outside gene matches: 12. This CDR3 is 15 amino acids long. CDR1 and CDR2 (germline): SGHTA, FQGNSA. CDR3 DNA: TGTGCCAGCAGCGCCAACAGGGGGAGGTTGGGCGAGCAGTACTTC. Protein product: CASSANRGRLGEQYF.

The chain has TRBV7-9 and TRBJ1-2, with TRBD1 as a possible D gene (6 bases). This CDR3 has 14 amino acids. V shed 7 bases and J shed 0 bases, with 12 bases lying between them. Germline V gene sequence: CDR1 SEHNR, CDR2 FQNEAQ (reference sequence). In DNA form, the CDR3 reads TGTGCCAGCACGAAAGCAGGGGCTAACTATGGCTACACCTTC. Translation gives CASTKAGANYGYTF.

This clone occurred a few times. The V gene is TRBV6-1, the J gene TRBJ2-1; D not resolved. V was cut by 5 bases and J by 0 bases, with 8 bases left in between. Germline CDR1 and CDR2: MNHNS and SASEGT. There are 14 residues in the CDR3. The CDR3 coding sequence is TGTGCCAGCAGTTTCCCTAGCTCCTACAATGAGCAGTTCTTC. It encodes CASSFPSSYNEQFF.

The CDR3 loop reads CASSPQGGNEQFF. DNA of the CDR3: TGTGCCAGCTCGCCCCAGGGCGGAAATGAGCAGTTCTTC. This chain joins TRBV18 and TRBJ2-1; perhaps TRBD1 as D (5 bases). V was trimmed by 6 bases and J by 7 bases, leaving 13 bases between them. Germline lookup yields CDR1 KGHSH and CDR2 LQKENI. This CDR3 spans 13 amino acids.

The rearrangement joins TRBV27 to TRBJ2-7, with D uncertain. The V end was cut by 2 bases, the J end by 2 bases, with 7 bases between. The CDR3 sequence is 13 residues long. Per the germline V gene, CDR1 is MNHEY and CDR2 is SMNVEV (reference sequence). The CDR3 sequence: CASSLRGPYEQYF. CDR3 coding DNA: TGTGCCAGCAGTTTACGTGGCCCCTACGAGCAGTACTTC.

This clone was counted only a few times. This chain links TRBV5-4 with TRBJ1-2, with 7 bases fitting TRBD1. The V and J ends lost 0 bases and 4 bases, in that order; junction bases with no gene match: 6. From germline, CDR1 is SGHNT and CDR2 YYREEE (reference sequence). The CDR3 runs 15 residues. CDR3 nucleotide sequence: TGTGCCAGCAGCTTGGACCAGGGGGTATTCTATGGCTACACCTTC. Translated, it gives CASSLDQGVFYGYTF.

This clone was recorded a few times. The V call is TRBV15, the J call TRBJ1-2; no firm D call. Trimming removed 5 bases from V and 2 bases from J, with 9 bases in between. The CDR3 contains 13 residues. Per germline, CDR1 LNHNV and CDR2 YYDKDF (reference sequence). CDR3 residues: CATSLVGNYGYTF. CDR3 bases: TGTGCCACCAGCCTAGTGGGGAACTATGGCTACACCTTC.

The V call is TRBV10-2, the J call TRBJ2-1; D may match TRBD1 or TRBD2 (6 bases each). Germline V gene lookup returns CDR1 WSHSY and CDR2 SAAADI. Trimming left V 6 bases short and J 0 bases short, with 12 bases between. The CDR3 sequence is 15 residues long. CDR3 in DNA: TGCGCCAGCAGCGGAGGGGGATACTCCTACAATGAGCAGTTCTTC. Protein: CASSGGGYSYNEQFF.

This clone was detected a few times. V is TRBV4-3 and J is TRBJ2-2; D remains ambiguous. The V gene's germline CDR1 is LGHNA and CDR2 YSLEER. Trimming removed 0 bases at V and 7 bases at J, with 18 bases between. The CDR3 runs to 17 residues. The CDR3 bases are TGCGCCAGCAGCCAAGAAGTGGGTCGCCTCCATGGCGGGGAGCTGTTTTTT. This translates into CASSQEVGRLHGGELFF.

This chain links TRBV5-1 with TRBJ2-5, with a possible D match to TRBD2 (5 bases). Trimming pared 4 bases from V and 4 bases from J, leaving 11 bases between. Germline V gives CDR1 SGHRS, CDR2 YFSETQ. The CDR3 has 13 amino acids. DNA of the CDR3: TGCGCCAGCAGCATGGACTGGGGAGAGACCCAGTACTTC. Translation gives CASSMDWGETQYF.

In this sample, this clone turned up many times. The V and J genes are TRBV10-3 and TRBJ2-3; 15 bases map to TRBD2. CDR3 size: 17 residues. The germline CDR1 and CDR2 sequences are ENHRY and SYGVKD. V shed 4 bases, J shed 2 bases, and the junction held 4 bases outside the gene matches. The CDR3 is CAISGGTSGRITDTQYF. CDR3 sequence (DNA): TGTGCCATCAGTGGAGGGACTAGCGGGAGGATCACAGATACGCAGTATTTT.

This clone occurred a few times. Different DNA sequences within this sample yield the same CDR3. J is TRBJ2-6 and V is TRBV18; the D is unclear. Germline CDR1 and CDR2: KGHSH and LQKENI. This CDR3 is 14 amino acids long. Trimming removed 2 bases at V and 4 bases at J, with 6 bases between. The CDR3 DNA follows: TGTGCCAGCTCACCATTATCCGGGGCCAACGTCCTGACTTTC. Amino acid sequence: CASSPLSGANVLTF.

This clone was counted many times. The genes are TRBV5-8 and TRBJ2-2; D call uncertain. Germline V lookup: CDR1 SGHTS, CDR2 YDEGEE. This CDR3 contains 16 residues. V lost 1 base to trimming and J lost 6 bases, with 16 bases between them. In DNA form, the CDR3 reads TGTGCCAGCAGCTTGAATCCGGGCTTAAGGGCCGGGGAGCTGTTTTTT. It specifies CASSLNPGLRAGELFF.

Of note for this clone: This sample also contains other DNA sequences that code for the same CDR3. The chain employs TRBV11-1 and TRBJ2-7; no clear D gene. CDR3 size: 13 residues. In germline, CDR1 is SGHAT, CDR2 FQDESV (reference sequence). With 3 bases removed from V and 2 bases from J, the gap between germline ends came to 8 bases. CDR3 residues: CASSFGITYEQYF. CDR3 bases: TGTGCCAGCAGCTTTGGGATCACCTACGAGCAGTACTTC.

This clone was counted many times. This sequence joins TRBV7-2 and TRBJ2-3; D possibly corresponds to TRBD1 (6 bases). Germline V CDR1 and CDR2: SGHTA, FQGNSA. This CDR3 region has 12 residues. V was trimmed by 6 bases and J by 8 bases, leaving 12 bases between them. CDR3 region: CASRQQGRTQYF. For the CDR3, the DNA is TGTGCCAGCAGGCAACAGGGACGTACGCAGTATTTT.

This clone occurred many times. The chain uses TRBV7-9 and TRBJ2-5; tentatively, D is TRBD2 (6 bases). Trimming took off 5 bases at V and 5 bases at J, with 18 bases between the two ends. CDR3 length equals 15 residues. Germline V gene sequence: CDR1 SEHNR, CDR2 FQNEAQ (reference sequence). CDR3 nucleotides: TGTGCCAGCAGCGCCCCCACGGGAGATCGGGAGACCCAGTACTTC. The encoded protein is CASSAPTGDRETQYF.

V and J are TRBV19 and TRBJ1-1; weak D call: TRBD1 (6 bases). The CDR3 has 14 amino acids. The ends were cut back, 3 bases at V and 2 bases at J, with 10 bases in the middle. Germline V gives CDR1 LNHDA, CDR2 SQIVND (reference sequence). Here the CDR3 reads CASSITGTNTEAFF. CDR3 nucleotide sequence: TGTGCCAGTAGTATTACAGGGACCAACACTGAAGCTTTCTTT. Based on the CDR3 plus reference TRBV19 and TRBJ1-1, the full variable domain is DGGITQSPKYLFRKEGQNVTLSCEQNLNHDAMYWYRQDPGQGLRLIYYSQIVNDFQKGDIAEGYSVSREKKESFPLTVTSAQKNPTAFYLCASSITGTNTEAFFGQGTRLTVV.

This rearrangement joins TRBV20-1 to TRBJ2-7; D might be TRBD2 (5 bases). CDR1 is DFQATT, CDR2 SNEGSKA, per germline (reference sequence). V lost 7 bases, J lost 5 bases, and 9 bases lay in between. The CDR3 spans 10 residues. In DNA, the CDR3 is TGCAGTGGGGGAGTTGACGAGCAGTACTTC. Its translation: CSGGVDEQYF.